This passage covers 8 T cell receptor beta chains from one sample sequenced in a study of early T cells in non-severe SARS-CoV-2 infection. TCRdb analysed the 5' RACE reads with MiXCR anew, one entry per CDR3 protein. The sample includes about 110,000 distinct CDR3 sequences, 9% to 13% of them seen just once. The sequenced sample consisted of whole blood. The receptors here all came from an adult who was a healthcare worker with PCR-confirmed SARS-CoV-2 infection or an uninfected control (not recorded which).

The chain is built from TRBV13 and TRBJ2-7; 12 nucleotides match TRBD2. Trimming took 0 bases from V and 2 from J; bases not matched to a gene: 8. CDR1 is PRHDT, CDR2 FYEKMQ, per germline (reference sequence). This CDR3 has 18 residues. CDR3 residues: CASSLGPPSGRAAYEQYF. CDR3 DNA: TGTGCCAGCAGCTTAGGCCCCCCTAGCGGGAGGGCCGCCTACGAGCAGTACTTC.

The chain links TRBV2 to TRBJ1-5; D remains unclear. V was shortened by 6 bases and J by 1 base, with 10 bases between the two germline ends. CDR3 size: 14 residues. Per the germline V gene, CDR1 is SNHLY and CDR2 is FYNNEI. CDR3 nucleotides: TGTGCCAGCAGCGAAAACACGAGCAATCAGCCCCAGCATTTT. Translation: CASSENTSNQPQHF.

This clonotype was observed a few times. The chain has TRBV6-5 and TRBJ1-4; maybe TRBD1 (5 bases). V gave up 4 bases and J gave up 0 bases, with 6 bases separating them. Looked up from germline, CDR1 is MNHEY and CDR2 is SVGAGI. There are 14 residues in the CDR3. This chain's CDR3 is CASSWGSTNEKLFF. CDR3 in DNA: TGTGCCAGCAGTTGGGGCTCAACTAATGAAAAACTGTTTTTT.

This clonotype was picked up a small number of times. J is TRBJ2-2 and V is TRBV5-1; 7 bases align to TRBD2. With V trimmed by 9 bases and J by 3 bases, 23 bases remained unmatched. Germline V lookup: CDR1 SGHRS, CDR2 YFSETQ. The CDR3 contains 19 residues. CDR3 sequence (DNA): TGCGCCACCCAGGTTGTACCCCCCGGCAGCGGGGAGGACACCGGGGAGCTGTTTTTT. Amino acids: CATQVVPPGSGEDTGELFF.

At least ten counts were recorded for this clonotype. The chain couples TRBV5-4 to TRBJ2-5; D is undetermined. The germline V gene has CDR1 SGHNT and CDR2 YYREEE (reference sequence). This CDR3 has 15 residues. The V and J ends lost 0 bases and 2 bases respectively, with 11 bases between them. CDR3 region: CASSLERTVQETQYF. CDR3 DNA sequence: TGTGCCAGCAGCTTGGAAAGAACAGTTCAAGAGACCCAGTACTTC.

J is TRBJ2-3 and V is TRBV5-1; perhaps TRBD1 as D (5 bases). The CDR3 extends over 14 amino acids. Germline lookup yields CDR1 SGHRS and CDR2 YFSETQ. V was trimmed by 1 base and J by 0 bases, leaving 6 bases between them. CDR3 DNA: TGCGCCAGCAGCTTGAGACAGAGCACAGATACGCAGTATTTT. Translated, it gives CASSLRQSTDTQYF.

This clonotype came up a few times. The V and J genes are TRBV29-1 and TRBJ1-4; D ambiguous. The CDR3 runs 13 residues. V lost 0 bases to trimming and J lost 6 bases, with 8 bases between them. Germline V CDR1 and CDR2: SQVTM, ANQGSEA. This CDR3 reads CSVEDALDEKLFF. DNA of the CDR3: TGCAGCGTTGAAGATGCCCTAGATGAAAAACTGTTTTTT.

This clonotype appeared a few times. This rearrangement joins TRBV2 to TRBJ2-7; the D is unclear. The germline V gene encodes CDR1 SNHLY and CDR2 FYNNEI. The CDR3 contains 12 residues. V shed 3 bases and J shed 1 base, with 4 bases lying between them. The CDR3 coding sequence is TGTGCCAGCAGTGACAGTTCCTACGAGCAGTACTTC. Translated: CASSDSSYEQYF.